Presented here are 30 T cell receptor beta chains from one specimen sequenced in a study of PD-L1 blockade in urothelial cancer. The method was immunoSEQ multiplex PCR; TCRdb's version includes in-frame clones alone and lacks a portion of them. The data hold approximately 37,000 clones, with around 83% observed a single time. Sequenced here: PBMCs, sampled around atezolizumab (anti-PD-L1) treatment. These receptors all stem from a man between 60 and 70 years old with urothelial cancer.

CDR3 DNA sequence: TGTGCCAGCAGCTTGGGGAGGGGTCCAGATACGCAGTATTTT. Translation gives CASSLGRGPDTQYF. The chain uses TRBV14 and TRBJ2-3; TRBD2 matches 7 bases. The J segment lost 4 bases and the V segment lost 5 bases, leaving 6 bases of the junction unmatched. CDR1 and CDR2 from the germline V gene are SGHDN and FVKESK. The CDR3 length is 14 residues.

The rearrangement links TRBV5-4 to TRBJ2-1; D is possibly TRBD2 (6 bases). The V gene lost 4 bases and the J gene lost 7 bases, with 18 bases spanning the gap. Germline V gene sequence: CDR1 SGHNT, CDR2 YYREEE (reference sequence). This CDR3 has 15 residues. CDR3 loop: CASSIGGDRSNEQFF. CDR3 coding DNA: TGTGCCAGCAGCATCGGGGGTGACAGATCTAATGAGCAGTTCTTC.

The rearrangement joins TRBV21-1 to TRBJ2-7; TRBD2 is the table's D call and was not checked against the DNA. TRBV21-1 is classified as a pseudogene. This CDR3 region has 14 residues. CDR3 bases: TGTGCCAGCAGCAAAACGAGGAGTTCCTACGAGCAGTACTTC. Translating gives CASSKTRSSYEQYF.

Here the CDR3 DNA reads TGCGCCAGCAGCCAAGTTTCGACTAGCGGCTCCTACGAGCAGTACTTC. This codes for CASSQVSTSGSYEQYF. J is TRBJ2-7 and V is TRBV4-1, with 9 bases aligning to TRBD2. V lost 1 base, J lost 0 bases, and 4 bases stayed unmatched. The CDR3 totals 16 residues. CDR1 MGHRA and CDR2 YSYEKL come from the germline V gene.

The chain joins TRBV4-1 to TRBJ2-7; no clear D gene. The V gene lost 1 base and the J gene lost 2 bases, with 9 bases spanning the gap. The germline CDR1 and CDR2 sequences are MGHRA and YSYEKL. The CDR3 is made up of 14 amino acids. For the CDR3, the DNA is TGCGCCAGCAGCCAAGCCGACTCCGCCTACGAGCAGTACTTC. Translation: CASSQADSAYEQYF.

In its sample, this clone was seen once. J is TRBJ1-5 and V is TRBV6-5; D remains unclear. V was cut by 5 bases and J by 0 bases, with 5 bases left in between. CDR3 length: 13 residues. Germline V gives CDR1 MNHEY, CDR2 SVGAGI. The CDR3 sequence is CASSGDSNQPQHF. CDR3 sequence (DNA): TGTGCCAGCAGTGGAGATAGCAATCAGCCCCAGCATTTT.

This clone has a handful of counts. The chain is built from TRBV18 and TRBJ1-2; D call uncertain. Trimming stripped 6 bases from V and 2 bases from J, with 10 bases between. From germline, CDR1 is KGHSH and CDR2 LQKENI. This CDR3 comprises 13 residues. For the CDR3, the DNA is TGTGCCAGCTCTCTCAATGCGAACTATGGCTACACCTTC. Its translation is CASSLNANYGYTF.

The gene calls are TRBV5-8 and TRBJ1-2; maybe TRBD1 (6 bases). Deletions cut 1 base from V and 8 bases from J, with 12 bases between. The germline V gene encodes CDR1 SGHTS and CDR2 YDEGEE. The CDR3 runs to 13 residues. In DNA, the CDR3 is TGTGCCAGCAGCTTGCCACAGGGTATAGGCTACACCTTC. The encoded protein is CASSLPQGIGYTF.

J is TRBJ2-7 and V is TRBV15; TRBD1 aligns across 7 bases. The CDR3 has 18 residues. The ends lost 0 bases at V and 0 bases at J; junction bases unmatched: 11. Germline CDR1 is LNHNV and CDR2 is YYDKDF (reference sequence). The CDR3 bases are TGTGCCACCAGCAGAGATTCCTCTGGGACAGACTTCTCCTACGAGCAGTACTTC. Translated: CATSRDSSGTDFSYEQYF. Using reference TRBV15 and TRBJ2-7 for the parts outside the CDR3, the full variable domain is DAMVIQNPRYQVTQFGKPVTLSCSQTLNHNVMYWYQQKSSQAPKLLFHYYDKDFNNEADTPDNFQSRRPNTSFCFLDIRSPGLGDTAMYLCATSRDSSGTDFSYEQYFGPGTRLTVT.

A single count supports this clone. The chain couples TRBV19 to TRBJ2-5; D is perhaps TRBD1 (7 bases). This CDR3 has 14 residues. Trimming cost V 7 bases and J 1 base, with 13 bases left between them. CDR1 is LNHDA, CDR2 SQIVND, per germline (reference sequence). Written as DNA, the CDR3 is TGTGCCAGTACCCAGGGGGGACCCCAAGAGACCCAGTACTTC. Its protein product is CASTQGGPQETQYF.

This clone appeared a single time. The chain combines TRBV19 with TRBJ2-1, with TRBD2 matching over 11 bases. V was pared by 5 bases and J by 6 bases, with 6 bases of the junction left unmatched. The V gene's germline CDR1 is LNHDA and CDR2 SQIVND (reference sequence). CDR3 size: 15 residues. DNA of the CDR3: TGTGCCAGTAGTGTTAGCGGGGGGGCCGGCAATGAGCAGTTCTTC. It is translated as CASSVSGGAGNEQFF.

This chain joins TRBV18 and TRBJ2-3; 7 nucleotides line up with TRBD2. The CDR3 is 17 residues long. The V gene end was trimmed by 2 bases and the J gene end by 5 bases; junction bases not matched to a gene: 13. The germline V gene encodes CDR1 KGHSH and CDR2 LQKENI. CDR3 in DNA: TGTGCCAGCTCACCAAGTACTAGCGCCTTGCGTGGAGATACGCAGTATTTT. Translation: CASSPSTSALRGDTQYF.

This chain connects TRBV19 to TRBJ1-2, with 9 bases fitting TRBD1. There are 14 residues in the CDR3. Per germline, CDR1 LNHDA and CDR2 SQIVND (reference sequence). V was pared by 4 bases and J by 3 bases, with 3 bases of the junction left unmatched. The CDR3 sequence: CASSNRDRDYGYTF. CDR3 bases: TGTGCCAGTAGTAACCGGGACAGGGACTATGGCTACACCTTC.

This sequence joins TRBV2 and TRBJ1-2; the D is unclear. The V end was cut by 2 bases, the J end by 4 bases, with 11 bases between. This CDR3 has 14 residues. Per the germline V gene, CDR1 is SNHLY and CDR2 is FYNNEI. In DNA, the CDR3 is TGTGCCAGCAGTGAAAGCAGGAACCGCTATGGCTACACCTTC. Translated, it gives CASSESRNRYGYTF. Looking up the rest from reference TRBV2 and TRBJ1-2 gives the full variable domain: EPEVTQTPSHQVTQMGQEVILRCVPISNHLYFYWYRQILGQKVEFLVSFYNNEISEKSEIFDDQFSVERPDGSNFTLKIRSTKLEDSAMYFCASSESRNRYGYTFGSGTRLTVV.

This sequence joins TRBV29-1 and TRBJ1-6; D may be TRBD1 (6 bases). Germline lookup yields CDR1 SQVTM and CDR2 ANQGSEA. Between the trimmed V and J ends, which lost 6 bases and 7 bases, there was a span of 13 bases. This CDR3 comprises 13 residues. CDR3 residues: CSVITGQNSPLHF. CDR3 in DNA: TGCAGCGTGATAACAGGGCAGAATTCACCCCTCCACTTT.

This clone was observed once. The V call is TRBV4-2, the J call TRBJ2-2; 7 nucleotides match TRBD2. There are 17 residues in the CDR3. Germline CDR1 is LGHNA and CDR2 is YNFKEQ. V lost 2 bases, J lost 3 bases, and 9 bases stayed unmatched. CDR3 region: CASSQSISGTYTGELFF. Here the CDR3 DNA reads TGTGCCAGCAGCCAATCTATCAGCGGGACCTACACCGGGGAGCTGTTTTTT.

V usage is TRBV11-2 and J usage is TRBJ2-3, with TRBD2 identical over 13 bases. This CDR3 spans 16 amino acids. Unmatched junction bases numbered 4, after V lost 4 bases and J lost 3 bases. The V gene's germline CDR1 is SGHAT and CDR2 FQNNGV. CDR3 amino acids: CASSWTSGGWTDTQYF. In nucleotides, the CDR3 is TGTGCCAGCAGCTGGACTAGCGGGGGCTGGACAGATACGCAGTATTTT.

This clone has a single count. V gene TRBV18 combines with J gene TRBJ1-2, with TRBD1 matching over 7 bases. With 3 bases clipped from V and 0 bases from J, the junction kept 10 bases outside the gene matches. In germline, CDR1 is KGHSH, CDR2 LQKENI. This CDR3 comprises 17 residues. The CDR3 DNA reads as TGTGCCAGCTCACCTACCGGCGGGACAGCCGCTAACTATGGCTACACCTTC. Translating it yields CASSPTGGTAANYGYTF. The full variable domain, in which reference TRBV18 and TRBJ1-2 provide the parts outside the CDR3, is NAGVMQNPRHLVRRRGQEARLRCSPMKGHSHVYWYRQLPEEGLKFMVYLQKENIIDESGMPKERFSAEFPKEGPSILRIQQVVRGDSAAYFCASSPTGGTAANYGYTFGSGTRLTVV.

This clone was observed once. The gene calls are TRBV6-5 and TRBJ1-2; 7 bases are a match to TRBD1. Germline CDR1 reads MNHEY; CDR2 reads SVGAGI. J lost 4 bases, V lost 6 bases, and 8 bases had no gene match. The CDR3 covers 14 residues. The CDR3: CASSPRQGFYGYTF. As DNA, the CDR3 is TGTGCCAGCAGCCCCAGACAGGGTTTCTATGGCTACACCTTC.

The V gene is TRBV19, the J gene TRBJ2-7, with TRBD1 matching 9 bases. The CDR3 runs 15 residues. The J segment lost 6 bases and the V segment lost 3 bases, leaving 9 bases of the junction unmatched. The germline gives CDR1 LNHDA, CDR2 SQIVND (reference sequence). The DNA of the CDR3 is TGTGCCAGTAGTATGACCCGGGACAGGGCGGTCGAGCAGTACTTC. Its protein is CASSMTRDRAVEQYF.

V usage is TRBV9 and J usage is TRBJ1-1; D is perhaps TRBD1 (6 bases). Germline V lookup: CDR1 SGDLS, CDR2 YYNGEE. V lost 1 base and J 4 bases, leaving 11 bases between the germline ends. The CDR3 runs to 14 residues. The CDR3 is CASSVNRVGTEAFF. The CDR3 nucleotides read TGTGCCAGCAGCGTAAACAGGGTAGGCACTGAAGCTTTCTTT.

The chain joins TRBV5-1 to TRBJ1-2, with D perhaps matching TRBD1 (6 bases). CDR3 length equals 16 residues. Germline lookup yields CDR1 SGHRS and CDR2 YFSETQ. Trimming took off 4 bases at V and 5 bases at J, with 21 bases between the two ends. The CDR3 nucleotides read TGCGCCAGCAGCCGGATGACTGGACAGCCCGAATATGGCTACACCTTC. Translation: CASSRMTGQPEYGYTF.

The chain links TRBV29-1 to TRBJ1-3; 7 bases are shared with TRBD1. Trimming cost V 4 bases and J 0 bases; bases outside gene matches: 6. Germline-derived CDR1 and CDR2 are SQVTM and ANQGSEA. The length of the CDR3 is 15 residues. Here the CDR3 reads CSVARDSYSGNTIYF. Here the CDR3 DNA reads TGCAGCGTTGCTCGGGACAGTTACTCTGGAAACACCATATATTTT.

This sequence joins TRBV5-1 and TRBJ2-3, with 8 bases matching TRBD1. The CDR3 covers 16 residues. Losses at the gene ends were 3 bases for V and 0 bases for J; bases not matched to a gene: 6. The germline V gene has CDR1 SGHRS and CDR2 YFSETQ. For the CDR3, the DNA is TGCGCCAGCAGCTCCGAGACAGGGGTTAGCACAGATACGCAGTATTTT. The encoded protein is CASSSETGVSTDTQYF.

The chain uses TRBV30 and TRBJ1-2, with 10 bases matching TRBD1. This CDR3 spans 17 amino acids. After removal of 1 base from V and 4 bases from J, the junction contained 12 bases not matched to a gene. CDR1 is GTSNPN, CDR2 SVGIG, per germline (reference sequence). CDR3 protein: CAWSEGGGQGLIYGYTF. The CDR3 DNA is TGTGCCTGGAGTGAGGGGGGGGGACAGGGGCTTATCTATGGCTACACCTTC.

This clone was seen only once. The V call is TRBV7-2, the J call TRBJ1-5; no clear D gene. The CDR3 has 14 residues. Looked up from germline, CDR1 is SGHTA and CDR2 is FQGNSA. V lost 2 bases, J lost 6 bases, and 11 bases lay in between. CDR3 sequence (DNA): TGTGCCAGCAGCTTATCCCTGGGAGGTCAGCCCCAGCATTTT. Amino acid sequence: CASSLSLGGQPQHF. The whole variable domain, filled in from reference TRBV7-2 and TRBJ1-5, reads GAGVSQSPSNKVTEKGKDVELRCDPISGHTALYWYRQSLGQGLEFLIYFQGNSAPDKSGLPSDRFSAERTGGSVSTLTIQRTQQEDSAVYLCASSLSLGGQPQHFGDGTRLSIL.

The V and J genes are TRBV19 and TRBJ1-5; TRBD1 agrees at 12 bases. Germline CDR1 reads LNHDA; CDR2 reads SQIVND (reference sequence). This CDR3 comprises 14 residues. The V segment lost 7 bases and the J segment 11 bases; nucleotides outside the gene matches: 9. The DNA of the CDR3 is TGTGCCAGTACCCTGGGGGACAGGGGGCTGGCCCAGCATTTT. Encoded protein: CASTLGDRGLAQHF. Complete variable domain (other parts from reference TRBV19 and TRBJ1-5): DGGITQSPKYLFRKEGQNVTLSCEQNLNHDAMYWYRQDPGQGLRLIYYSQIVNDFQKGDIAEGYSVSREKKESFPLTVTSAQKNPTAFYLCASTLGDRGLAQHFGDGTRLSIL.

The count of this clone is one. The chain couples TRBV7-2 to TRBJ1-3; D is ambiguous. Per germline, CDR1 SGHTA and CDR2 FQGNSA. CDR3 length equals 14 residues. Trimming stripped 1 base from V and 3 bases from J, with 7 bases between. As DNA, the CDR3 is TGTGCCAGCAGCTTAGGGAGTCTTGGAAACACCATATATTTT. Translated, it gives CASSLGSLGNTIYF.

This clone was counted a single time. The V and J genes are TRBV7-2 and TRBJ1-2, with TRBD1 identical over 7 bases. Trimming cost V 2 bases and J 0 bases; bases outside gene matches: 6. Germline V gene sequence: CDR1 SGHTA, CDR2 FQGNSA. CDR3 length: 16 residues. The CDR3 spells CASSLKQGTANYGYTF. The CDR3 DNA reads as TGTGCCAGCAGCTTAAAACAGGGGACGGCTAACTATGGCTACACCTTC.

The J gene is TRBJ1-6, the V gene TRBV28; 12 bases match TRBD1. The CDR3 is made up of 14 amino acids. V lost 6 bases, J lost 10 bases, and 4 bases stayed unmatched. CDR1 and CDR2 (germline): MDHEN, SYDVKM. This CDR3 is CASRGQGAWSPLHF. In DNA form, the CDR3 reads TGTGCCAGCAGGGGACAGGGGGCCTGGTCACCCCTCCACTTT.